The 19 T cell receptor beta chains below come from one sample, sequenced in a study of siplizumab effects on memory and regulatory T cells. Clones were read by immunoSEQ multiplex PCR, and TCRdb kept only the in-frame ones, dropping some. The sample has about 50,000 clones, over 95% seen once. The sample comprised naive CD8+ T cells sorted from blood. These receptors originate from a human donor in good health.

This rearrangement joins TRBV7-6 to TRBJ2-1; no clear D gene. V dropped 1 base and J dropped 5 bases, with 6 bases sitting between them. CDR1 and CDR2 from the germline V gene are SGHVS and FNYEAQ. This CDR3 comprises 13 residues. In DNA form, the CDR3 reads TGTGCCAGCAGCTTAGGGGAAGACAATGAGCAGTTCTTC. Residues: CASSLGEDNEQFF. The full variable domain, completed using reference TRBV7-6 and TRBJ2-1, is GAGVSQSPRYKVTKRGQDVALRCDPISGHVSLYWYRQALGQGPEFLTYFNYEAQQDKSGLPNDRFSAERPEGSISTLTIQRTEQRDSAMYRCASSLGEDNEQFFGPGTRLTVL.

V usage is TRBV29-1 and J usage is TRBJ2-5; D gene uncertain. In germline, CDR1 is SQVTM, CDR2 ANQGSEA. This CDR3 comprises 10 residues. Between the trimmed V and J ends, which lost 5 bases and 5 bases, there was a span of 6 bases. CDR3 DNA sequence: TGCAGCGTTTGGGTGGAGACCCAGTACTTC. The encoded protein is CSVWVETQYF.

This rearrangement joins TRBV30 to TRBJ2-3; the D gene is possibly TRBD2 (7 bases). The germline V gene encodes CDR1 GTSNPN and CDR2 SVGIG (reference sequence). CDR3 length: 15 residues. With 5 bases removed from V and 0 bases from J, the gap between germline ends came to 15 bases. Here the CDR3 reads CAWGGAESSTDTQYF. CDR3 in DNA: TGTGCCTGGGGGGGGGCGGAGTCGAGCACAGATACGCAGTATTTT.

The rearrangement uses TRBV6-5 and TRBJ2-1; D gene ambiguous. CDR1 and CDR2 from the germline V gene are MNHEY and SVGAGI. The CDR3 consists of 15 residues. Trimming pared 6 bases from V and 0 bases from J, leaving 12 bases between. CDR3 nucleotide sequence: TGTGCCAGCAGCCAGGACGAGAGCTCCTACAATGAGCAGTTCTTC. This gives the protein CASSQDESSYNEQFF.

The CDR3 loop reads CASSSTGTSRNEKLFF. DNA of the CDR3: TGTGCCAGCAGCTCCACCGGGACAAGCCGGAACGAAAAACTGTTTTTT. The gene calls are TRBV28 and TRBJ1-4; TRBD1 is a possible D gene (6 bases). This CDR3 is 16 amino acids long. V lost 6 bases, J lost 8 bases, and 22 bases lay in between. Looked up from germline, CDR1 is MDHEN and CDR2 is SYDVKM. Supplemented by reference TRBV28 and TRBJ1-4, the full variable domain reads DVKVTQSSRYLVKRTGEKVFLECVQDMDHENMFWYRQDPGLGLRLIYFSYDVKMKEKGDIPEGYSVSREKKERFSLILESASTNQTSMYLCASSSTGTSRNEKLFFGSGTQLSVL.

The chain joins TRBV5-4 to TRBJ2-2; D uncertain. This CDR3 region has 12 residues. Germline V gene data show CDR1 as SGHNT and CDR2 as YYREEE (reference sequence). Trimming shortened V by 6 bases and J by 5 bases, and 8 bases separated the two germline ends. The CDR3 protein is CASTLVTGELFF. CDR3 nucleotide sequence: TGTGCCAGCACCTTAGTTACCGGGGAGCTGTTTTTT.

J is TRBJ2-7 and V is TRBV30; TRBD1 aligns across 12 bases. This CDR3 is built from 15 residues. V was clipped by 0 bases and J by 4 bases; unmatched bases: 4. The V gene's germline CDR1 is GTSNPN and CDR2 SVGIG (reference sequence). The CDR3 reads CAWSVGQGAIYEQYF. Written as DNA, the CDR3 is TGTGCCTGGAGTGTGGGACAGGGGGCGATTTACGAGCAGTACTTC.

The J gene is TRBJ2-2, the V gene TRBV29-1; D not certain. The CDR3 extends over 12 amino acids. Germline assignment: CDR1 SQVTM and CDR2 ANQGSEA. The ends were cut back, 5 bases at V and 5 bases at J, with 9 bases in the middle. For the CDR3, the DNA is TGCAGCGTTTCTGGTGAAACCGGGGAGCTGTTTTTT. It yields the protein CSVSGETGELFF.

The J gene is TRBJ2-5, the V gene TRBV4-2, with 8 bases aligning to TRBD2. V was pared by 1 base and J by 2 bases, with 9 bases of the junction left unmatched. Germline CDR1 is LGHNA and CDR2 is YNFKEQ. There are 17 residues in the CDR3. CDR3 protein: CASSQASVLAEQETQYF. CDR3 nucleotide sequence: TGTGCCAGCAGCCAAGCTTCGGTACTAGCGGAACAAGAGACCCAGTACTTC.

This chain links TRBV6-5 with TRBJ2-1, with D perhaps matching TRBD1 or TRBD2 (6 bases each). The CDR3 has 14 residues. Trimming pared 8 bases from V and 5 bases from J, leaving 16 bases between. Germline CDR1 is MNHEY and CDR2 is SVGAGI. DNA for the CDR3: TGTGCCAGCGGCCCTGGGGGGCCCAACAATGAGCAGTTCTTC. Its translation is CASGPGGPNNEQFF.

The chain recombines TRBV7-9 with TRBJ1-2; unclear D gene. The CDR3 runs 15 residues. Germline V gives CDR1 SEHNR, CDR2 FQNEAQ (reference sequence). V shed 6 bases and J shed 3 bases, with 17 bases lying between them. The CDR3: CASREEGDFHYGYTF. DNA for the CDR3: TGTGCCAGCAGGGAAGAGGGCGATTTTCACTATGGCTACACCTTC.

The chain recombines TRBV5-4 with TRBJ2-1; no definite D call. Per germline, CDR1 SGHNT and CDR2 YYREEE (reference sequence). The V gene lost 6 bases and the J gene lost 6 bases, with 16 bases spanning the gap. The CDR3 has 14 residues. The chain's CDR3 is CASTLDRASNEQFF. The CDR3, as DNA: TGTGCCAGCACCCTCGACCGGGCCTCCAATGAGCAGTTCTTC. The complete variable domain, with remaining parts taken from reference TRBV5-4 and TRBJ2-1, reads ETGVTQSPTHLIKTRGQQVTLRCSSQSGHNTVSWYQQALGQGPQFIFQYYREEENGRGNFPPRFSGLQFPNYSSELNVNALELDDSALYLCASTLDRASNEQFFGPGTRLTVL.

The chain uses TRBV7-2 and TRBJ1-4; D not certain. Trimming removed 5 bases from V and 7 bases from J, with 11 bases in between. Germline values: CDR1 SGHTA, CDR2 FQGNSA. This CDR3 has 13 amino acids. CDR3 amino acids: CASSLHMREKLFF. For the CDR3, the DNA is TGTGCCAGCAGCCTTCACATGCGTGAAAAACTGTTTTTT.

CDR3: CASSSPSGEAFF. The CDR3 region has the DNA TGTGCCAGCAGTTCTCCATCGGGTGAAGCTTTCTTT. This rearrangement joins TRBV27 to TRBJ1-1; D call uncertain. Trimming pared 4 bases from V and 7 bases from J, leaving 10 bases between. Per the germline V gene, CDR1 is MNHEY and CDR2 is SMNVEV (reference sequence). The CDR3 is 12 residues long.

V gene TRBV6-1 combines with J gene TRBJ2-2; TRBD1 might be the D (6 bases). Germline lookup yields CDR1 MNHNS and CDR2 SASEGT. V shed 8 bases and J shed 7 bases, with 14 bases lying between them. CDR3 size: 13 residues. The CDR3 region is CASLAGAIGELFF. CDR3 bases: TGTGCCAGCTTGGCAGGGGCGATCGGGGAGCTGTTTTTT.

This rearrangement joins TRBV19 to TRBJ1-5; no clear D gene. Looked up from germline, CDR1 is LNHDA and CDR2 is SQIVND (reference sequence). This CDR3 has 14 amino acids. The ends were cut back, 1 base at V and 9 bases at J, with 13 bases in the middle. The CDR3 nucleotides are TGTGCCAGTAGTATAGTCGGCCGGGAGGTGCCCCAGCATTTT. Translation gives CASSIVGREVPQHF.

The J gene is TRBJ1-1, the V gene TRBV6-1; D uncertain. Germline CDR1 MNHNS, CDR2 SASEGT. V was pared by 4 bases and J by 0 bases, with 9 bases between. The CDR3 is 14 residues long. CDR3 sequence: CASSVAGLNTEAFF. In nucleotides, the CDR3 is TGTGCCAGCAGTGTTGCAGGACTGAACACTGAAGCTTTCTTT.

V is TRBV9 and J is TRBJ2-1; tentatively, D is TRBD1 (6 bases). CDR1 SGDLS and CDR2 YYNGEE come from the germline V gene. The CDR3 contains 14 residues. The germline V and J ends were trimmed by 7 bases and 0 bases, with 11 bases remaining between them. The CDR3 region is CASSQGTSYNEQFF. CDR3 nucleotides: TGTGCCAGCTCTCAGGGGACCTCCTACAATGAGCAGTTCTTC. Drawing the rest from reference TRBV9 and TRBJ2-1, the complete variable domain is DSGVTQTPKHLITATGQRVTLRCSPRSGDLSVYWYQQSLDQGLQFLIQYYNGEERAKGNILERFSAQQFPDLHSELNLSSLELGDSALYFCASSQGTSYNEQFFGPGTRLTVL.

This sequence joins TRBV9 and TRBJ2-1, with 8 nucleotides matching TRBD2. With 3 bases clipped from V and 1 base from J, the junction kept 9 bases outside the gene matches. The germline gives CDR1 SGDLS, CDR2 YYNGEE. The CDR3 totals 17 residues. In nucleotides, the CDR3 is TGTGCCAGCAGCGACCGCACTAGCGGAACTTCCTACAATGAGCAGTTCTTC. It is translated as CASSDRTSGTSYNEQFF.